This entry is about one T cell receptor beta chain. What it recognizes is unknown. Looked up from germline, CDR1 is SGHTA and CDR2 is FQGNSA. V was shortened by 2 bases and J by 0 bases, with 10 bases between the two germline ends. The CDR3 runs to 15 residues. This entry comes from a study of CD8 T cells in Susac syndrome. Overall study context: Among sequenced Susac syndrome patients, about six had active disease and about 8 were in remission.

The RNA, roughly 0.45 to 1 ug, was put through reverse transcription using random hexamers. immunoSEQ multiplex PCR amplified TCR beta CDR3 across 54 Vbeta, 13 Jbeta. Each CDR3 protein is one row after TCRdb ran MiXCR on the immunoSEQ multiplex PCR reads. This table holds about 190,000 distinct CDR3 sequences, around 95% found once. Findings and caveats of the study: Where Susac syndrome CD4+ T cell repertoires were concerned, no clonal expansion was evident.

TEMRA cells were FACS-enriched, with CD8+ and CD4+ T cells isolated negatively. The clonotype was recovered from a human donor with Susac syndrome. This rearrangement joins TRBV7-2 to TRBJ1-1; D gene uncertain. The sample taken for sequencing was CD4+ T cells from PBMCs. CDR3 bases: TGTGCCAGCAGCTTACAAGGACTCGTGAACACTGAAGCTTTCTTT. Protein sequence: CASSLQGLVNTEAFF.